The 2 T cell receptor beta chains given below trace back to one sample, sequenced in a study of T cell responses to AZD1222 COVID-19 vaccine. The table came from immunoSEQ multiplex PCR; TCRdb's copy has only in-frame clones and leaves some out. The sample has approximately 99,000 clones, roughly 86% seen once. Sample: peripheral blood, taken on day 0 of AZD1222 vaccination. Every receptor here comes from an adult in good health.

The J gene is TRBJ1-6, the V gene TRBV5-1; 8 nucleotides match TRBD1. V was clipped by 5 bases and J by 4 bases; unmatched bases: 5. CDR1 and CDR2 from the germline V gene are SGHRS and YFSETQ. This CDR3 contains 15 residues. The CDR3 loop is CASREGQEYNSPLHF. DNA of the CDR3: TGCGCCAGCAGGGAGGGACAGGAGTATAATTCACCCCTCCACTTT.

The chain links TRBV6-2 or TRBV6-3 to TRBJ2-7, with 10 bases fitting TRBD1. Germline V gene lookup returns CDR1 MNHEY and CDR2 SVGEGT. The junction had 4 bases not matched to a gene; V was cut back by 4 bases and J by 1 base. The CDR3 length is 15 residues. The CDR3, as DNA: TGTGCCAGCAGTTGGGACAGGGGCTATTCCTACGAGCAGTACTTC. Residues: CASSWDRGYSYEQYF.